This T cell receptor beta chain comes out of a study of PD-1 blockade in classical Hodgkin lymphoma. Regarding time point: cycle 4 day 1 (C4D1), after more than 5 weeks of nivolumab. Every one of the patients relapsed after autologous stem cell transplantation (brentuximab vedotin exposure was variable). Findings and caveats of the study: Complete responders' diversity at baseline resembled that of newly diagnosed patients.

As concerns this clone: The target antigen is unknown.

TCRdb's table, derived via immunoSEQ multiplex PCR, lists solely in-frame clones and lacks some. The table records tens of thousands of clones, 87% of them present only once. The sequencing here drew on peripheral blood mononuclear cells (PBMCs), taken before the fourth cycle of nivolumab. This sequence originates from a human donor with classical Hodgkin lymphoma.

The CDR3 bases are TGCAGCGTTACCCCTGGGACGGCTGAAGCTTTCTTT. Translated, it gives CSVTPGTAEAFF. The chain is built from TRBV29-1 and TRBJ1-1; possible D gene TRBD1, 5 bases. CDR1 and CDR2 from the germline V gene are SQVTM and ANQGSEA. This CDR3 is 12 amino acids long. The V and J ends lost 5 bases and 6 bases respectively, with 13 bases between them.